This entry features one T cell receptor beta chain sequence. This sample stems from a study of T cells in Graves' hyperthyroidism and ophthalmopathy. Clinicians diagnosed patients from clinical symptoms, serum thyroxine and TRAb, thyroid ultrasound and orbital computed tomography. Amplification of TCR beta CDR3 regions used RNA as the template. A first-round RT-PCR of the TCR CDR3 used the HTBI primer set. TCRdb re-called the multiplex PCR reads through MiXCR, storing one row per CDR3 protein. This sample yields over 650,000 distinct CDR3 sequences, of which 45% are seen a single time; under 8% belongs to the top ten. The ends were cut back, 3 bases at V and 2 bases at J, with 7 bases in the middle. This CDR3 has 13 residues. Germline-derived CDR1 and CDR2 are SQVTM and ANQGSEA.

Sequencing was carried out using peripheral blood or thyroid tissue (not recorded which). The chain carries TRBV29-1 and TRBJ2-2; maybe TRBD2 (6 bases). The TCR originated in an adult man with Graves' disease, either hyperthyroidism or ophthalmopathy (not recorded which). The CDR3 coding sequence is TGCAGCGTTGACGGGAGTAACACCGGGGAGCTGTTTTTT. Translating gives CSVDGSNTGELFF.